This TCR beta chain stems from a study of monozygotic twins with inflammatory bowel disease. The CDR3 length is 14 residues. In germline, CDR1 is SQVTM, CDR2 ANQGSEA. TCRdb re-called the 5' RACE reads and shows each CDR3 protein once, DNA omitted. The table lists under 200,000 distinct CDR3 sequences. J is TRBJ2-7 and V is TRBV29-1. The sample consisted of blood. This receptor was taken from a human donor with ulcerative colitis or Crohn's disease, or a healthy co-twin of an affected twin (not recorded which). The CDR3: CSVEGQGRAYEQYF.